The T cell receptor (beta chain) described here comes from a study of OX40 agonist ivuxolimab in advanced cancers. Study in general: Patients got intravenous ivuxolimab at 0.01 to 10 mg/kg every 2 weeks. Two cutaneous melanoma patients and one hepatocellular carcinoma patient, three in all, had partial responses. Cancers in dose escalation were hepatocellular, melanoma, renal cell and head and neck.

Profiled with immunoSEQ multiplex PCR; TCRdb holds only in-frame clones, not every one. The data show 80,000 to 100,000 clones, with 85% to 95% seen just once and over 2% held by the top ten. Patients were excluded for autoimmune disease history or systemic immunosuppression. Source: CD4+ or CD8+ T cells sorted from blood, taken in a trial of the OX40 agonist ivuxolimab. This receptor was taken from an adult with an advanced solid tumor such as melanoma, head and neck, liver or kidney cancer.

The CDR3 reads CASSRGQGSSYEQYF. Written as DNA, the CDR3 is TGCGCCAGCAGCCGGGGACAGGGGAGCTCCTACGAGCAGTACTTC. The rearrangement links TRBV4-1 to TRBJ2-7; 10 nucleotides agree with TRBD1. Trimming took 4 bases from V and 0 from J; bases not matched to a gene: 3. The V gene's germline CDR1 is MGHRA and CDR2 YSYEKL. The CDR3 has 15 amino acids.